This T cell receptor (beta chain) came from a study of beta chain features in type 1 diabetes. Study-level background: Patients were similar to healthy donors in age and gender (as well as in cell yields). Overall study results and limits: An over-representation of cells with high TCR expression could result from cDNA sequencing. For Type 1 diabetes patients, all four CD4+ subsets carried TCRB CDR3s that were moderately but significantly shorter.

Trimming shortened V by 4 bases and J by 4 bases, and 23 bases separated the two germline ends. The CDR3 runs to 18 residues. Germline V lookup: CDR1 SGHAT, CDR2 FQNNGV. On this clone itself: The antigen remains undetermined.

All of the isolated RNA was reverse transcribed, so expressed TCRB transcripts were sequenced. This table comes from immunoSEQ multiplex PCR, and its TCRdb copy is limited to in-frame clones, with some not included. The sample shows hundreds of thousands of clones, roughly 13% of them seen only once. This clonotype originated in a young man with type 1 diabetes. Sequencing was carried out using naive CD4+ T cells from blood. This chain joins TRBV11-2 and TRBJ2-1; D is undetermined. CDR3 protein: CASSYLVGGRVSYNEQFF. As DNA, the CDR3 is TGTGCCAGCAGCTATCTAGTCGGCGGTAGGGTCTCTTACAATGAGCAGTTCTTC.